The next 20 T cell receptor beta chains were all read from a single sample in a study of T-cell reconstitution after alpha-beta-depleted transplantation in children. Molecular barcoding with unique molecular identifiers was used for the TCRbeta library. TCRdb analysed the PCR reads with MiXCR anew, one entry per CDR3 protein. The sample carries around 500,000 distinct CDR3 sequences, about an eighth recorded once. Sequencing used PBMCs from the stem cell graft donor, obtained from the stem cell graft. The receptor source for this set is a human donor who donated a stem cell graft to a child with combined immunodeficiency.

The V and J genes are TRBV12-3 or TRBV12-4 and TRBJ2-3, with 10 bases aligning to TRBD1. This CDR3 spans 14 amino acids. With 5 bases clipped from V and 6 bases from J, the junction kept 5 bases outside the gene matches. In nucleotides, the CDR3 is TGTGCCAGCAGTCGACAGGGGGCCACGGATACGCAGTATTTT. Its translation is CASSRQGATDTQYF.

This clonotype was recorded many times. This chain connects TRBV6-1 to TRBJ1-1, with D unclear. Trimming took 5 bases from V and 0 from J, leaving 10 bases between them. From germline, CDR1 is MNHNS and CDR2 SASEGT. The CDR3 spans 14 residues. CDR3 amino acids: CASSTGPMNTEAFF. DNA of the CDR3: TGTGCCAGCAGTACCGGACCGATGAACACTGAAGCTTTCTTT.

The chain employs TRBV4-3 and TRBJ2-7; maybe TRBD2 (7 bases). The V and J ends lost 4 bases and 6 bases respectively, with 13 bases between them. CDR1 is LGHNA and CDR2 is YSLEER in the germline V gene. The CDR3 extends over 13 amino acids. The CDR3: CASSRKGGVEQYF. Written as DNA, the CDR3 is TGCGCCAGCAGCCGGAAGGGGGGGGTCGAGCAGTACTTC.

This clonotype has ten or more counts. The chain employs TRBV28 and TRBJ2-1; tentative D call: TRBD2 (7 bases). The germline V and J ends were trimmed by 5 bases and 4 bases, with 15 bases remaining between them. Germline lookup yields CDR1 MDHEN and CDR2 SYDVKM. The CDR3 is 15 amino acids. This CDR3 is CASSLPGGPYNEQFF. The CDR3 region has the DNA TGTGCCAGCAGTCTTCCGGGGGGCCCTTACAATGAGCAGTTCTTC.

This chain uses TRBV12-3 or TRBV12-4 with TRBJ1-3; D is unresolved. This CDR3 contains 12 residues. V was cut by 3 bases and J by 4 bases, with 4 bases left in between. The CDR3 is CASSFDGNTIYF. CDR3 nucleotides: TGTGCCAGCAGTTTTGACGGAAACACCATATATTTT.

The rearrangement uses TRBV20-1 and TRBJ1-6; D gene uncertain. Germline loops: CDR1 DFQATT, CDR2 SNEGSKA (reference sequence). CDR3 size: 14 residues. V lost 5 bases and J lost 0, with 8 bases in between. CDR3 in DNA: TGCAGTGCTCGACCGAGCTCCTATAATTCACCCCTCCACTTT. Translating gives CSARPSSYNSPLHF.

Notes on this clonotype: A much larger clone differs by one base, so this may be a read error. V gene TRBV12-3 or TRBV12-4 combines with J gene TRBJ2-1; 9 nucleotides agree with TRBD2. The length of the CDR3 is 17 residues. CDR3 residues: CATSLYSGGRGYNEQFF. The CDR3 bases are TGTGCCACCAGTTTGTATTCGGGCGGGAGGGGATACAATGAGCAGTTCTTC.

This clonotype has just one count. A junction boundary mismatches the germline segment, possibly from a read error. The chain is built from TRBV20-1 and TRBJ2-1, with 10 bases matching TRBD2. Germline values: CDR1 DFQATT, CDR2 SNEGSKA (reference sequence). The CDR3 runs 11 residues. This CDR3 reads CGALLAGEQFF. DNA of the CDR3: TGCGGTGCTTTACTAGCGGGAGAGCAGTTCTTC.

This clonotype showed up many times. V is TRBV15 and J is TRBJ2-3; possibly TRBD1 for D (6 bases). The CDR3 length is 16 residues. The germline gives CDR1 LNHNV, CDR2 YYDKDF (reference sequence). Trimming cost V 5 bases and J 2 bases, with 17 bases left between them. The CDR3, as DNA: TGTGCCACCAGCGATAGAGGGGGATTTAACACAGATACGCAGTATTTT. Its protein product is CATSDRGGFNTDTQYF.

This clonotype was detected ten times or more. The chain uses TRBV12-3 or TRBV12-4 and TRBJ2-1; TRBD2 might be the D (6 bases). The V and J ends lost 7 bases and 7 bases respectively, with 20 bases between them. CDR3 size: 15 residues. In nucleotides, the CDR3 is TGTGCCAGCACCCCTGGGGGGACCCTTCTAAATGAGCAGTTCTTC. Protein: CASTPGGTLLNEQFF.

This clonotype appeared a few times. The V and J genes are TRBV6-1 and TRBJ2-3, with D possibly being TRBD1 (6 bases). Germline lookup yields CDR1 MNHNS and CDR2 SASEGT. V was shortened by 3 bases and J by 2 bases, with 15 bases between the two germline ends. The CDR3 extends over 16 amino acids. The CDR3 is CASSDLRGRLTDTQYF. The CDR3 DNA is TGTGCCAGCAGTGACCTCAGGGGAAGGCTCACAGATACGCAGTATTTT.

This clonotype has at least ten counts. V and J are TRBV5-6 and TRBJ2-7, with 8 bases identical to TRBD2. Trimming removed 4 bases from V and 2 bases from J; junction bases left unmatched: 5. The germline V gene has CDR1 SGHDT and CDR2 YYEEEE. The CDR3 consists of 14 residues. This chain's CDR3 is CASSQGLAPYEQYF. CDR3 in DNA: TGTGCCAGCAGCCAAGGACTAGCCCCCTACGAGCAGTACTTC.

V is TRBV20-1 and J is TRBJ1-1; D not certain. Per germline, CDR1 DFQATT and CDR2 SNEGSKA (reference sequence). Between the trimmed V and J ends, which lost 3 bases and 0 bases, there was a span of 5 bases. CDR3 length equals 12 residues. For the CDR3, the DNA is TGCAGTGCTAGTAAGGTGAACACTGAAGCTTTCTTT. It specifies CSASKVNTEAFF.

Comments on this clonotype: Being one base from a much bigger clone, this may be a read error. The rearrangement uses TRBV12-3 or TRBV12-4 and TRBJ2-5, with 9 nucleotides matching TRBD1. This CDR3 spans 14 amino acids. The CDR3 DNA sequence: TGTGCCAGCAGTAGCTGGACAGGGGAAGAGACCCAGCACTTC. It yields the protein CASSSWTGEETQHF.

The chain recombines TRBV5-1 with TRBJ2-5; 13 nucleotides match TRBD2. The V segment lost 3 bases and the J segment 2 bases; nucleotides outside the gene matches: 4. The CDR3 runs to 16 residues. Germline lookup yields CDR1 SGHRS and CDR2 YFSETQ. The CDR3 coding sequence is TGCGCCAGCAGCTCTGGACTAGCGGGGGATCAAGAGACCCAGTACTTC. This codes for CASSSGLAGDQETQYF. The full variable domain, with the rest looked up from reference TRBV5-1 and TRBJ2-5, is KAGVTQTPRYLIKTRGQQVTLSCSPISGHRSVSWYQQTPGQGLQFLFEYFSETQRNKGNFPGRFSGRQFSNSRSEMNVSTLELGDSALYLCASSSGLAGDQETQYFGPGTRLLVL.

The sample holds many counts of this clonotype. This chain uses TRBV29-1 with TRBJ2-5, with a tentative D call TRBD1 (5 bases). Germline V gene data show CDR1 as SQVTM and CDR2 as ANQGSEA. V lost 3 bases, J lost 9 bases, and 11 bases lay in between. This CDR3 spans 11 amino acids. The CDR3 nucleotides read TGCAGCGTTGAGTTCCAGGGTCCCCAGTACTTC. This gives the protein CSVEFQGPQYF. The full variable domain, rest sourced from reference TRBV29-1 and TRBJ2-5, is SAVISQKPSRDICQRGTSLTIQCQVDSQVTMMFWYRQQPGQSLTLIATANQGSEATYESGFVIDKFPISRPNLTFSTLTVSNMSPEDSSIYLCSVEFQGPQYFGPGTRLLVL.

This clonotype was detected many times. The chain combines TRBV6-5 with TRBJ2-1, with a weak D call TRBD2 (5 bases). V lost 0 bases and J 2 bases, leaving 11 bases between the germline ends. Germline values: CDR1 MNHEY, CDR2 SVGAGI. The CDR3 is made up of 16 amino acids. For the CDR3, the DNA is TGTGCCAGCAGTTACTCGAACCCCGGGGCCTACAATGAGCAGTTCTTC. Amino acids: CASSYSNPGAYNEQFF.

This clonotype was seen only a few times. The V gene is TRBV12-3 or TRBV12-4, the J gene TRBJ2-2; 7 bases align to TRBD1. CDR3 length equals 15 residues. With 6 bases clipped from V and 4 bases from J, the junction kept 8 bases outside the gene matches. The CDR3 nucleotides are TGTGCCAGCAGCCTCAGGACAGGAGGCACCGGGGAGCTGTTTTTT. Encoded protein: CASSLRTGGTGELFF.

The chain combines TRBV14 with TRBJ2-5, with 8 bases fitting TRBD1. The V gene's germline CDR1 is SGHDN and CDR2 FVKESK. The CDR3 has 18 amino acids. Trimming took 3 bases from V and 2 from J; bases not matched to a gene: 14. CDR3 sequence reads: CASSHYFRAGGGQETQYF. The CDR3, as DNA: TGTGCCAGCAGCCATTACTTTCGGGCAGGGGGCGGTCAAGAGACCCAGTACTTC.

This clonotype was observed a few times. V is TRBV6-5 and J is TRBJ2-2; possible D gene TRBD2, 7 bases. Trimming cost V 2 bases and J 6 bases, with 19 bases left between them. The germline V gene encodes CDR1 MNHEY and CDR2 SVGAGI. The CDR3 runs 17 residues. The CDR3 spells CASSYRARGRVPGELFF. DNA for the CDR3: TGTGCCAGCAGTTACAGGGCAAGGGGGAGGGTCCCCGGGGAGCTGTTTTTT.